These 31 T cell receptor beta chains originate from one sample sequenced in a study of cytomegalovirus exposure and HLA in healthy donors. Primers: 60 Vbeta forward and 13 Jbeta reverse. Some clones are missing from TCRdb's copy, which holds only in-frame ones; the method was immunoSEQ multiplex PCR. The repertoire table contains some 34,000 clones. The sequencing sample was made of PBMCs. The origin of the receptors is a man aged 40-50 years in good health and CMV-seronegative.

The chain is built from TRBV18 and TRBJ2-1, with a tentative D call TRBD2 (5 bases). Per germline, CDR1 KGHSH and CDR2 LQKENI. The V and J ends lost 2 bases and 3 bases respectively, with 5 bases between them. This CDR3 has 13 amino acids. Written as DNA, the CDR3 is TGTGCCAGCTCACCAGAGGGCTACAATGAGCAGTTCTTC. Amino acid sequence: CASSPEGYNEQFF.

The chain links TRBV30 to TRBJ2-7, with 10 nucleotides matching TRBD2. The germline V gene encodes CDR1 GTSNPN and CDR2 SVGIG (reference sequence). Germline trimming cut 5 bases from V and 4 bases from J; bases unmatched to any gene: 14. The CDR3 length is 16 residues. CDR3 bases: TGTGCCTGGGGTGGAAAGGCGGGACTAGCGAGGTACGAGCAGTACTTC. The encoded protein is CAWGGKAGLARYEQYF.

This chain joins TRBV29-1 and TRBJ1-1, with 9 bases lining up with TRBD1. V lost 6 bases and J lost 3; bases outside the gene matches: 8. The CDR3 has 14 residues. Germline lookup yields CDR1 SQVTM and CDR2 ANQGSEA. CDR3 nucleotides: TGCAGCGTCCGCGTACAGGGGGCGGACACTGAAGCTTTCTTT. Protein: CSVRVQGADTEAFF.

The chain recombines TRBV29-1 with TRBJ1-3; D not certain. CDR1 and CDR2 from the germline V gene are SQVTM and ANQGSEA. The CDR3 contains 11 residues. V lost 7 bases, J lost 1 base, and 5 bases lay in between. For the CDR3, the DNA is TGCAGCGGAGGGTCTGGAAACACCATATATTTT. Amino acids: CSGGSGNTIYF.

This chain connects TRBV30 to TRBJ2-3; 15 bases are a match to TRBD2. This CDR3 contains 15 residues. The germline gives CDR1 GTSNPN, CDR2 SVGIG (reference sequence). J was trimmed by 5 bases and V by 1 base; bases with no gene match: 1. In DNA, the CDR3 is TGTGCCTGGAGTGGGGGACTAGCGGGAGGAGATACGCAGTATTTT. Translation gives CAWSGGLAGGDTQYF.

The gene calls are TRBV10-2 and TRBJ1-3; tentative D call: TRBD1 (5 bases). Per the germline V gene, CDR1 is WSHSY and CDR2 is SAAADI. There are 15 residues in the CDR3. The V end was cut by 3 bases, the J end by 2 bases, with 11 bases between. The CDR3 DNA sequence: TGCGCCAGCAGTGAATCGGGGGTCCCTGGAAACACCATATATTTT. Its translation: CASSESGVPGNTIYF.

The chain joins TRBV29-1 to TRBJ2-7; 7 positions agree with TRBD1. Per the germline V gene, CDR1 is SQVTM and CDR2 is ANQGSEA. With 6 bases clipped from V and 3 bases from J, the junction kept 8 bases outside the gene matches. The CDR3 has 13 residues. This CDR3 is CSVRTGSVYEQYF. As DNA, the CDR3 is TGCAGCGTACGGACAGGTTCGGTCTACGAGCAGTACTTC.

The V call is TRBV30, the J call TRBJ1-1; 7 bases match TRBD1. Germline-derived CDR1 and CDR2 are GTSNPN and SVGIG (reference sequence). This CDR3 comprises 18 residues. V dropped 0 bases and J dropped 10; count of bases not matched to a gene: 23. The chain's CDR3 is CAWSVHRGTANKPRRAFF. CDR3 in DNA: TGTGCCTGGAGTGTACACCGAGGGACAGCGAACAAGCCCCGGCGAGCTTTCTTT.

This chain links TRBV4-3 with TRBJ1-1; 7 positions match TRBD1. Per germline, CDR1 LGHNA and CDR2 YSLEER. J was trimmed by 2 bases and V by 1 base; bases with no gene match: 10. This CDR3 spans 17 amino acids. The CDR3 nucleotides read TGCGCCAGCAGCCAAGGGACAATTACAGGGGTCAACACTGAAGCTTTCTTT. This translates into CASSQGTITGVNTEAFF.

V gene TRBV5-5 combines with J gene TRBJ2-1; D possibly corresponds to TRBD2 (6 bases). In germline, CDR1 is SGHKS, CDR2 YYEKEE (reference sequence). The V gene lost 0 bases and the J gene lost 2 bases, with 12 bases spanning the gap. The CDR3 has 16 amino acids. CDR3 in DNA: TGTGCCAGCAGCTTGGTGGCGGGAACGGCCTACAATGAGCAGTTCTTC. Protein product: CASSLVAGTAYNEQFF.

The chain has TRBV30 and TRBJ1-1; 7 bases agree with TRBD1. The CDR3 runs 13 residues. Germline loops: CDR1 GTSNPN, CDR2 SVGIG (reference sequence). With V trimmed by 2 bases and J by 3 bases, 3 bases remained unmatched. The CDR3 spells CAWSRQGDTEAFF. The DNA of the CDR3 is TGTGCCTGGAGTCGCCAGGGGGACACTGAAGCTTTCTTT.

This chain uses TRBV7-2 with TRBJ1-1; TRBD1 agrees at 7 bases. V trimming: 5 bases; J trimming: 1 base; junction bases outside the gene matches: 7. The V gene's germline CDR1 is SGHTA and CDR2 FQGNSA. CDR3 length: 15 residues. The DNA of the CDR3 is TGTGCCAGCAGCACGCGGACAGGACCGAACACTGAAGCTTTCTTT. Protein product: CASSTRTGPNTEAFF.

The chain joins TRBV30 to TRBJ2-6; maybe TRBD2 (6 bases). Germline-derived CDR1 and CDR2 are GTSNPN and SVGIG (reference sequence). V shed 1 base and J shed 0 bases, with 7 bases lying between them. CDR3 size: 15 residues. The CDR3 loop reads CAWSAGSSGANVLTF. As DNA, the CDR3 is TGTGCCTGGAGTGCCGGGAGCTCTGGGGCCAACGTCCTGACTTTC.

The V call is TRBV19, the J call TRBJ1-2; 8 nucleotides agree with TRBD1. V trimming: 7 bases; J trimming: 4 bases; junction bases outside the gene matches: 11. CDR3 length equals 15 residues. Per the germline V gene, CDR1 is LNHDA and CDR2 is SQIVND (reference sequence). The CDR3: CASKVAGGAAYGYTF. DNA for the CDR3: TGTGCCAGTAAGGTGGCAGGGGGCGCCGCCTATGGCTACACCTTC.

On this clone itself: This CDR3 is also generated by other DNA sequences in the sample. CDR3 residues: CASSTPGAYGYTF. The CDR3 DNA reads TGTGCCAGTAGTACTCCAGGGGCTTATGGCTACACCTTC. The rearrangement uses TRBV19 and TRBJ1-2, with D possibly being TRBD1 (6 bases). V was trimmed by 4 bases and J by 5 bases, leaving 11 bases between them. The CDR3 is made up of 13 amino acids. Germline V lookup: CDR1 LNHDA, CDR2 SQIVND (reference sequence).

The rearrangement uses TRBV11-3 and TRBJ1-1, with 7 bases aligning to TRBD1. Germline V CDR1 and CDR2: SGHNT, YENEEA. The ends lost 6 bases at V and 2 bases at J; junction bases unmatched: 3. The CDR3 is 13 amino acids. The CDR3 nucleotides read TGTGCCAGCAGAGGACAGGATAACACTGAAGCTTTCTTT. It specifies CASRGQDNTEAFF.

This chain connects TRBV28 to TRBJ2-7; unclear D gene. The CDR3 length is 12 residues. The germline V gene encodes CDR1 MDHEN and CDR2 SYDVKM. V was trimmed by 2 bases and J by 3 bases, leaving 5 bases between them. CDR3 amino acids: CASSLGDYEQYF. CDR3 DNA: TGTGCCAGCAGTTTAGGAGACTACGAGCAGTACTTC.

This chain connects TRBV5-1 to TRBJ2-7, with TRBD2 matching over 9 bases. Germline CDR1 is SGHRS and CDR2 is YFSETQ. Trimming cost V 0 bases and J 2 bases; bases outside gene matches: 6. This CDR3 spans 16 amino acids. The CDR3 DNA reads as TGCGCCAGCAGCTTGGCCGGGGCTAGCGGGGCCTACGAGCAGTACTTC. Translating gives CASSLAGASGAYEQYF.

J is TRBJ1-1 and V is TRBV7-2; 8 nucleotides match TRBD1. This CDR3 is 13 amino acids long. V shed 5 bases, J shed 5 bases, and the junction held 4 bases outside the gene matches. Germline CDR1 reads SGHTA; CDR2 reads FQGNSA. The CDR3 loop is CASSATGATEAFF. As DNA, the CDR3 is TGTGCCAGCAGCGCGACAGGGGCAACTGAAGCTTTCTTT.

CDR3 loop: CASSYGGLLTDTQYF. In DNA, the CDR3 is TGTGCCAGCAGTTACGGCGGGCTACTCACAGATACGCAGTATTTT. This chain links TRBV6-5 with TRBJ2-3, with D possibly being TRBD2 (5 bases). V lost 2 bases and J 2 bases, leaving 11 bases between the germline ends. The CDR3 contains 15 residues. In germline, CDR1 is MNHEY, CDR2 SVGAGI.

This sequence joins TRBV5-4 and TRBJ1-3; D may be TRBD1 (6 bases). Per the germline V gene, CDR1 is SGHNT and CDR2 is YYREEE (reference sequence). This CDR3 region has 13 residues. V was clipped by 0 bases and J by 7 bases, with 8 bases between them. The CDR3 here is CASSLAGANTIYF. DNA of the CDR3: TGTGCCAGCAGCTTGGCAGGGGCGAACACCATATATTTT.

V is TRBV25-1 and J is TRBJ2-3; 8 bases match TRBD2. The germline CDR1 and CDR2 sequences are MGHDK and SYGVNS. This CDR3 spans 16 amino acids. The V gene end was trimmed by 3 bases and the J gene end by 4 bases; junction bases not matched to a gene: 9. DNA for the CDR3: TGTGCCAGCAGTGACCGGCTAGCGGGTTACCCAGATACGCAGTATTTT. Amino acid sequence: CASSDRLAGYPDTQYF.

CDR3 coding DNA: TGTGCCAGCGGAGACAATGAGCAGTTCTTC. Residues: CASGDNEQFF. The chain has TRBV4-2 and TRBJ2-1, with D hard to call. The germline gives CDR1 LGHNA, CDR2 YNFKEQ. The CDR3 runs 10 residues. V gave up 8 bases and J gave up 5 bases, with 4 bases separating them.

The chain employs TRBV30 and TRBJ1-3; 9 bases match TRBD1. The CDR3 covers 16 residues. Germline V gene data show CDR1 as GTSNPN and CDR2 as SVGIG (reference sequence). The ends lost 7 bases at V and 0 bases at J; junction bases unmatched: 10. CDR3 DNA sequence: TGTGCCTCTTACAGGGGGCGTATAGACTCTGGAAACACCATATATTTT. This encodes CASYRGRIDSGNTIYF.

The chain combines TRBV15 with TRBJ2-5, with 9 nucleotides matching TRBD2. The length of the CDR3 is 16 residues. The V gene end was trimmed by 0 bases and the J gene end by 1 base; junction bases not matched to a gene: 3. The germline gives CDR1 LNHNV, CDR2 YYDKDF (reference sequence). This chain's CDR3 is CATSREAGGLQETQYF. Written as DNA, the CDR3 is TGTGCCACCAGCAGAGAAGCGGGAGGCCTCCAAGAGACCCAGTACTTC.

The DNA for the CDR3 is TGTGCCAGCAGTGACAGCGGGAACAATGAGCAGTTCTTC. Residues: CASSDSGNNEQFF. This chain uses TRBV6-4 with TRBJ2-1; TRBD2 aligns across 7 bases. The germline CDR1 and CDR2 sequences are MRHNA and SNTAGT. Trimming took 2 bases from V and 5 from J; bases not matched to a gene: 0. The length of the CDR3 is 13 residues.

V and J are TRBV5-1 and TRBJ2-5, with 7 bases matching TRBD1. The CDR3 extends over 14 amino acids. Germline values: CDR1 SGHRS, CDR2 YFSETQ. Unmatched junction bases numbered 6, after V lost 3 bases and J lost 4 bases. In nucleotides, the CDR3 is TGCGCCAGCAGCTCGGGACAGTGGCGAGAGACCCAGTACTTC. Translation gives CASSSGQWRETQYF.

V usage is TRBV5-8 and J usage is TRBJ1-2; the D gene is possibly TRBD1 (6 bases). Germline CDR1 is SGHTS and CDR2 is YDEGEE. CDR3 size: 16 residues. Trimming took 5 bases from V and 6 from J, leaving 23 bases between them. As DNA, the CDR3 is TGTGCCAGCAGTTACTCACGGCCGGGACACCTGAATGGCTACACCTTC. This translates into CASSYSRPGHLNGYTF.

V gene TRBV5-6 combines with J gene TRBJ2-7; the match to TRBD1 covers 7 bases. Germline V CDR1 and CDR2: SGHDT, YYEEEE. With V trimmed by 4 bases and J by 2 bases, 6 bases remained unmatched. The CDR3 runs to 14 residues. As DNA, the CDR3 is TGTGCCAGCAGCCCCCGGGACAGACCCTACGAGCAGTACTTC. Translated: CASSPRDRPYEQYF.

CDR3 coding DNA: TGTGCCAGTAGTCAGACTAGAGGGGACTACAATGAGCAGTTCTTC. As protein: CASSQTRGDYNEQFF. The chain recombines TRBV19 with TRBJ2-1, with D possibly TRBD2 on 6 matching bases. Germline-derived CDR1 and CDR2 are LNHDA and SQIVND (reference sequence). This CDR3 is 15 amino acids long. The V gene lost 5 bases and the J gene lost 3 bases, with 14 bases spanning the gap.

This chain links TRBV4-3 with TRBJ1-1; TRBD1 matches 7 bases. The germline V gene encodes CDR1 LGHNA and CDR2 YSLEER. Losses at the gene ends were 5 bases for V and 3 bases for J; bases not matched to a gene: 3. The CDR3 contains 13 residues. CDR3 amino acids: CASSSQGDTEAFF. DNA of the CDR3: TGCGCCAGCAGCTCCCAGGGGGACACTGAAGCTTTCTTT.